These 4 T cell receptor beta chains came from one sample sequenced in a study of shared clonotypes between healthy human individuals. Libraries were prepared by immunoSEQ multiplex PCR; TCRdb keeps only in-frame clonotypes and omits some of them. Here the sample spans roughly 2.4 million clones, 90% to 97% being singletons. Sequences were obtained from naive CD4+ T cells sorted from blood. The subset here: CD45RA+ positively selected. The receptors shown here come from a man in his late teens or twenties in good health.

The CDR3 DNA follows: TGTGCCAGTAGTCCCCGATGGCCAGGGACAGTGATTACCTACGAGCAGTACTTC. This translates into CASSPRWPGTVITYEQYF. J is TRBJ2-7 and V is TRBV19; 7 bases align to TRBD1. Trimming took 5 bases from V and 2 from J; bases not matched to a gene: 18. Germline assignment: CDR1 LNHDA and CDR2 SQIVND (reference sequence). The CDR3 consists of 18 residues.

J is TRBJ2-7 and V is TRBV7-2; TRBD2 matches at 12 bases. Looked up from germline, CDR1 is SGHTA and CDR2 is FQGNSA. V trimming: 0 bases; J trimming: 4 bases; junction bases outside the gene matches: 4. CDR3 size: 16 residues. DNA of the CDR3: TGTGCCAGCAGCTTAGCGACTAGCGGGGGCTTATACGAGCAGTACTTC. Translated: CASSLATSGGLYEQYF.

This chain joins TRBV29-1 and TRBJ1-6, with D tentatively TRBD1 (5 bases). CDR3 length equals 13 residues. Germline V gene data show CDR1 as SQVTM and CDR2 as ANQGSEA. Trimming removed 4 bases at V and 7 bases at J, with 11 bases between. CDR3 bases: TGCAGCGTTGGACAGACTGAAAATTCACCCCTCCACTTT. Translation: CSVGQTENSPLHF.

V and J are TRBV6-6 and TRBJ1-5; D not certain. The germline CDR1 and CDR2 sequences are MNHNY and SVGAGI (reference sequence). Trimming pared 6 bases from V and 6 bases from J, leaving 18 bases between. This CDR3 has 15 residues. The CDR3 sequence is CASSPDGLAGQPQHF. CDR3 DNA: TGTGCCAGCAGCCCCGACGGGCTAGCGGGTCAGCCCCAGCATTTT.